The rows below give T cell receptor beta chains drawn from one sample of a study of blood T cell repertoires in COVID-19. The table came from immunoSEQ multiplex PCR; TCRdb's copy has only in-frame clones and leaves some out. The sample holds roughly 250,000 clones, about 88% seen once. The sample was peripheral blood. These receptors all stem from a middle-aged woman who had recovered from COVID-19. Both conserved end residues are part of each CDR3. The order of the fields is clone size, J gene, D gene, V gene, CDR3 protein, CDR3 DNA. A D gene is named only where the DNA matches it firmly. The size entry is marked missing in some rows and otherwise reads once, few, many or a size class.

clone_size: NA; j_call: TRBJ2-7; d_call: TRBD2; v_call: TRBV27; cdr3_aa: CASSTSSGRADYEQYF; cdr3_nt: TGTGCCAGCAGTACTTCTAGCGGGAGGGCCGACTACGAGCAGTACTTC
clone_size: NA; j_call: TRBJ1-4; d_call: NA; v_call: TRBV3-1/TRBV3-2; cdr3_aa: CATSSVEKLFF; cdr3_nt: TGTGCCACCAGTTCGGTTGAAAAACTGTTTTTT
clone_size: NA; j_call: TRBJ1-1; d_call: TRBD1; v_call: TRBV5-1; cdr3_aa: CASSPGTAEAFF; cdr3_nt: TGCGCCAGCAGCCCCGGGACAGCTGAAGCTTTCTTT
clone_size: NA; j_call: TRBJ1-2; d_call: TRBD1; v_call: TRBV6-4; cdr3_aa: CASRTEGTGLYGYTF; cdr3_nt: TGTGCCAGCAGGACCGAGGGGACAGGGCTCTATGGCTACACCTTC
clone_size: once; j_call: TRBJ2-7; d_call: TRBD2; v_call: TRBV30; cdr3_aa: CAGEGSYEQYF; cdr3_nt: TGTGCGGGGGAGGGGTCCTACGAGCAGTACTTC
clone_size: few; j_call: TRBJ1-5; d_call: TRBD1; v_call: TRBV29-1; cdr3_aa: CSVPGDRDSNQPQHF; cdr3_nt: TGCAGCGTCCCTGGGGACAGGGATAGCAATCAGCCCCAGCATTTT
clone_size: NA; j_call: TRBJ2-1; d_call: NA; v_call: TRBV6-5; cdr3_aa: CASSYNGGSYNEQFF; cdr3_nt: TGTGCCAGCAGTTACAACGGGGGCTCCTACAATGAGCAGTTCTTC
clone_size: NA; j_call: TRBJ2-1; d_call: NA; v_call: TRBV15; cdr3_aa: CATSRDWGRGNEQFF; cdr3_nt: TGTGCCACCAGCAGAGATTGGGGCAGGGGTAATGAGCAGTTCTTC
clone_size: NA; j_call: TRBJ2-1; d_call: NA; v_call: TRBV5-1; cdr3_aa: CASSRTSYNEQFF; cdr3_nt: TGCGCCAGCAGCCGAACTAGCTACAATGAGCAGTTCTTC
clone_size: NA; j_call: TRBJ1-1; d_call: TRBD1; v_call: TRBV6-5; cdr3_aa: CASSYVQGAVGTEAFF; cdr3_nt: TGTGCCAGCAGTTACGTCCAGGGGGCTGTAGGCACTGAAGCTTTCTTT
clone_size: NA; j_call: TRBJ1-1; d_call: NA; v_call: TRBV6-2/TRBV6-3; cdr3_aa: CASSTHVGATEAFF; cdr3_nt: TGTGCCAGCAGTACCCACGTGGGGGCGACTGAAGCTTTCTTT
clone_size: NA; j_call: TRBJ1-2; d_call: NA; v_call: TRBV11-2; cdr3_aa: CASSQGPPGLNYGYTF; cdr3_nt: TGTGCCAGCAGCCAGGGCCCCCCAGGGCTGAACTATGGCTACACCTTC
clone_size: NA; j_call: TRBJ2-3; d_call: TRBD1; v_call: TRBV19; cdr3_aa: CASSTDRDTDTQYF; cdr3_nt: TGTGCCAGTAGTACCGACAGGGACACAGATACGCAGTATTTT
clone_size: NA; j_call: TRBJ1-2; d_call: TRBD1; v_call: TRBV9; cdr3_aa: CASSATGTGYTF; cdr3_nt: TGTGCCAGCAGCGCGACAGGGACAGGCTACACCTTC
clone_size: NA; j_call: TRBJ2-1; d_call: NA; v_call: TRBV5-1; cdr3_aa: CASSLGHNEQFF; cdr3_nt: TGCGCCAGCAGCTTGGGGCACAATGAGCAGTTCTTC
clone_size: NA; j_call: TRBJ2-7; d_call: NA; v_call: TRBV7-9; cdr3_aa: CASSLVGQYEQYF; cdr3_nt: TGTGCCAGCAGCTTAGTTGGCCAATACGAGCAGTACTTC
clone_size: NA; j_call: TRBJ1-1; d_call: NA; v_call: TRBV5-1; cdr3_aa: CASSLEVAVPNTEAFF; cdr3_nt: TGCGCCAGCAGCTTGGAGGTGGCGGTTCCGAACACTGAAGCTTTCTTT
clone_size: NA; j_call: TRBJ2-5; d_call: NA; v_call: TRBV3-1/TRBV3-2; cdr3_aa: CASSPPEGTQYF; cdr3_nt: TGTGCCAGCAGCCCTCCGGAGGGGACCCAGTACTTC
clone_size: NA; j_call: TRBJ1-5; d_call: NA; v_call: TRBV5-4; cdr3_aa: CASSLGGGLSNQPQHF; cdr3_nt: TGTGCCAGCAGTTTGGGGGGAGGACTTAGCAATCAGCCCCAGCATTTT
clone_size: NA; j_call: TRBJ1-5; d_call: TRBD1; v_call: TRBV19; cdr3_aa: CASSINRGRVPFQPQHF; cdr3_nt: TGTGCCAGTAGTATAAACAGGGGGCGCGTGCCGTTTCAGCCCCAGCATTTT
clone_size: NA; j_call: TRBJ1-4; d_call: NA; v_call: TRBV20-1; cdr3_aa: CSASGGPNEKLFF; cdr3_nt: TGCAGTGCTAGTGGGGGGCCAAATGAAAAACTGTTTTTT
clone_size: NA; j_call: TRBJ2-1; d_call: TRBD2; v_call: TRBV11-3; cdr3_aa: CASSSPRRGNEQFF; cdr3_nt: TGTGCCAGCAGCTCCCCGAGGCGGGGGAATGAGCAGTTCTTC
clone_size: NA; j_call: TRBJ1-2; d_call: TRBD1; v_call: TRBV10-3; cdr3_aa: CAISPTGTHYGYTF; cdr3_nt: TGTGCCATCAGTCCGACAGGGACCCACTATGGCTACACCTTC
clone_size: NA; j_call: TRBJ1-4; d_call: NA; v_call: TRBV9; cdr3_aa: CASSVVVEDEKLFF; cdr3_nt: TGTGCCAGCAGCGTAGTAGTGGAGGATGAAAAACTGTTTTTT
clone_size: NA; j_call: TRBJ1-2; d_call: NA; v_call: TRBV14; cdr3_aa: CASSQRIGEGGYTF; cdr3_nt: TGTGCCAGCAGCCAACGTATAGGGGAGGGTGGCTACACCTTC
clone_size: NA; j_call: TRBJ2-7; d_call: TRBD2; v_call: TRBV6-2/TRBV6-3; cdr3_aa: CASSWASGPYEQYF; cdr3_nt: TGTGCCAGCAGTTGGGCTAGCGGACCCTACGAGCAGTACTTC
clone_size: NA; j_call: TRBJ1-5; d_call: NA; v_call: TRBV12-3/TRBV12-4; cdr3_aa: CASRARGYQPQHF; cdr3_nt: TGTGCCAGCAGGGCTAGGGGGTATCAGCCCCAGCATTTT
clone_size: NA; j_call: TRBJ2-6; d_call: TRBD2; v_call: TRBV18; cdr3_aa: CASSPRGGADSGANVLTF; cdr3_nt: TGTGCCAGCTCACCACGGGGAGGGGCCGACTCTGGGGCCAACGTCCTGACTTTC
clone_size: once; j_call: TRBJ2-7; d_call: TRBD1; v_call: TRBV6-2/TRBV6-3; cdr3_aa: CASSRPQGARGYEQYF; cdr3_nt: TGTGCCAGCAGCCGCCCGCAGGGGGCGAGGGGTTACGAGCAGTACTTC
clone_size: NA; j_call: TRBJ1-3; d_call: NA; v_call: TRBV3-1/TRBV3-2; cdr3_aa: CASSHTAGNTIYF; cdr3_nt: TGTGCCAGCAGCCACACAGCTGGAAACACCATATATTTT
clone_size: NA; j_call: TRBJ2-1; d_call: NA; v_call: TRBV24-1; cdr3_aa: CATSDPDSRSYNEQFF; cdr3_nt: TGTGCCACCAGTGACCCCGACTCCCGCTCCTACAATGAGCAGTTCTTC
clone_size: NA; j_call: TRBJ1-5; d_call: TRBD1; v_call: TRBV19; cdr3_aa: CASIPGGWRNQPQHF; cdr3_nt: TGTGCCAGTATACCAGGGGGTTGGCGCAATCAGCCCCAGCATTTT
clone_size: NA; j_call: TRBJ2-5; d_call: NA; v_call: TRBV29-1; cdr3_aa: CSARRGGNPETQYF; cdr3_nt: TGCAGCGCCCGAAGGGGGGGCAACCCAGAGACCCAGTACTTC
clone_size: NA; j_call: TRBJ1-2; d_call: NA; v_call: TRBV30; cdr3_aa: CAWSGGFTNYGYTF; cdr3_nt: TGTGCCTGGAGTGGAGGGTTCACTAACTATGGCTACACCTTC
clone_size: NA; j_call: TRBJ1-1; d_call: NA; v_call: TRBV7-3; cdr3_aa: CASSLTPRTEAFF; cdr3_nt: TGTGCCAGCAGCTTAACCCCCAGGACTGAAGCTTTCTTT
clone_size: NA; j_call: TRBJ2-5; d_call: NA; v_call: TRBV29-1; cdr3_aa: CSVGVGGAQYF; cdr3_nt: TGCAGCGTTGGGGTAGGGGGGGCCCAGTACTTC
clone_size: NA; j_call: TRBJ1-2; d_call: NA; v_call: TRBV15; cdr3_aa: CATSRGQVNYGYTF; cdr3_nt: TGTGCCACCAGCAGAGGACAGGTTAACTATGGCTACACCTTC
clone_size: NA; j_call: TRBJ2-3; d_call: NA; v_call: TRBV7-2; cdr3_aa: CASSLGGGVADTQYF; cdr3_nt: TGTGCCAGCAGCTTAGGAGGGGGGGTGGCAGATACGCAGTATTTT
clone_size: NA; j_call: TRBJ1-2; d_call: TRBD1; v_call: TRBV11-2; cdr3_aa: CASSTANRGDPYGYTF; cdr3_nt: TGTGCCAGCAGCACCGCCAACAGGGGCGATCCCTATGGCTACACCTTC
clone_size: NA; j_call: TRBJ2-7; d_call: NA; v_call: TRBV6-2/TRBV6-3; cdr3_aa: CASSLPYEQYF; cdr3_nt: TGTGCCAGCAGTCTACCCTACGAGCAGTACTTC
clone_size: NA; j_call: TRBJ1-5; d_call: TRBD1; v_call: TRBV10-2; cdr3_aa: CASSPRGQGNQPQHF; cdr3_nt: TGCGCCAGCAGCCCCAGGGGGCAGGGCAATCAGCCCCAGCATTTT
clone_size: once; j_call: TRBJ2-5; d_call: TRBD2; v_call: TRBV13; cdr3_aa: CASSPREGRGRETQYF; cdr3_nt: TGTGCCAGCAGCCCAAGGGAGGGGCGAGGTCGAGAGACCCAGTACTTC
clone_size: NA; j_call: TRBJ2-4; d_call: TRBD1; v_call: TRBV5-6; cdr3_aa: CASSPRDRGSKNIQYF; cdr3_nt: TGTGCCAGCAGCCCCCGGGACAGGGGGTCCAAAAACATTCAGTACTTC
clone_size: NA; j_call: TRBJ1-5; d_call: NA; v_call: TRBV7-9; cdr3_aa: CASSSNNQPQHF; cdr3_nt: TGTGCCAGCAGCTCAAATAATCAGCCCCAGCATTTT
clone_size: NA; j_call: TRBJ1-2; d_call: TRBD1; v_call: TRBV7-8; cdr3_aa: CASSLGGQVGGYTF; cdr3_nt: TGTGCCAGCAGCTTAGGGGGACAGGTTGGCGGCTACACCTTC
clone_size: once; j_call: TRBJ2-7; d_call: NA; v_call: TRBV9; cdr3_aa: CASSRGTLEEQYF; cdr3_nt: TGTGCCAGCAGCCGTGGGACTCTTGAAGAGCAGTACTTC
clone_size: NA; j_call: TRBJ2-7; d_call: NA; v_call: TRBV9; cdr3_aa: CASSPWGVGEQYF; cdr3_nt: TGTGCCAGCAGCCCCTGGGGGGTCGGCGAGCAGTACTTC
clone_size: NA; j_call: TRBJ1-1; d_call: NA; v_call: TRBV9; cdr3_aa: CASSRRGLKNTEAFF; cdr3_nt: TGTGCCAGCAGCCGGAGGGGATTGAAGAACACTGAAGCTTTCTTT